This T cell receptor beta chain emerged from a study of beta chain features in type 1 diabetes. Findings and limits, study-wide: VDJ junctions from type 1 diabetes patients carried fewer insertions and larger deletions.

Trimming removed 1 base at V and 0 bases at J, with 12 bases between. CDR1 and CDR2 from the germline V gene are MDHEN and SYDVKM. This CDR3 comprises 16 residues. Sequencing targeted expressed TCRB transcripts, as all isolated RNA had been reverse transcribed. Sequenced by immunoSEQ multiplex PCR; TCRdb stores in-frame clones only, minus some. The table lists 90,000 to 110,000 clones, 40% of them singletons. Notes on this clone: Its antigen is not identified.

The chain joins TRBV28 to TRBJ1-2, with D tentatively TRBD1 (5 bases). Sequencing input: stem cell memory CD4+ T cells from blood. The source is a woman in her late teens or twenties in good health. The CDR3 here is CASSLLGQKSNYGYTF. Here the CDR3 DNA reads TGTGCCAGCAGTTTATTGGGGCAGAAGTCTAACTATGGCTACACCTTC.